This T cell receptor (beta chain) stems from a study of beta chain features in type 1 diabetes. General study points: In type 1 diabetes patients, VDJ junctions had fewer insertions; deletions at these junctions were more frequent.

This clone was seen only a few times. Its target is unknown. The authors reverse transcribed all of the isolated RNA, so sequencing captured expressed TCRB transcripts. This table comes from immunoSEQ multiplex PCR, and its TCRdb copy is limited to in-frame clones, with some not included. The table records roughly 400,000 clones, approximately 16% of them present only once. This receptor was obtained from a woman aged 18 to 35 in good health. The specimen was naive CD4+ T cells from blood.

CDR3 coding DNA: TGTGCCAGCAGCCTAGGACAGGGGGCGTGGGAGACCCAGTACTTC. Amino acid sequence: CASSLGQGAWETQYF. This chain uses TRBV7-2 with TRBJ2-5; 11 bases fit TRBD1. This CDR3 comprises 15 residues. J gave up 5 bases and V 5 bases, and 7 bases lay outside the gene matches. Germline V gene lookup returns CDR1 SGHTA and CDR2 FQGNSA.